Listed below are T cell receptor beta chains from one sample, sequenced in a study of long-term antiretroviral therapy in people with HIV. Clones were read by immunoSEQ multiplex PCR, and TCRdb kept only the in-frame ones, dropping some. The data contain 20,000 to 25,000 clones, about 80% of them singletons. Here the sequenced sample was unsorted PBMCs, taken 1.2 years after starting antiretroviral therapy. The receptors here all came from a woman between 35 and 50 years old with HIV. CDR3s include the opening cysteine and the closing phenylalanine or tryptophan. Each record gives: V gene, CDR3 protein.

>TRBV11-3
CASSYSGKGNTEAFF
>TRBV30
CAWSVGSFNSPLHF
>TRBV28
CASSLIGRETQYF
>TRBV5-6
CASSVMVWGLGGDEQFF
>TRBV11-3
CASSDDGSEGPQHF
>TRBV18
CASSPPLRENEQFF
>TRBV7-2
CASSLALRNPGTPSYEQYF
>TRBV18
CASSPPGTPGNQPQHF
>TRBV2
CASSDVGRETQYF
>TRBV5-6
CASSLGGLDTDTQYF
>TRBV29-1
CSVDTGTGNYGYTF
>TRBV18
CASSPPGTGDRYGYTF
>TRBV11-1
CASSLDGGTAKNIQYF
>TRBV4-1
CASSGQQGQPQHF
>TRBV5-4
CASSLEREAQYF
>TRBV7-9
CASSLGGQLYGYTF
>TRBV7-2
CASSLYVNSDSPLHF
>TRBV7-9
CASSLTGTGLREQYF
>TRBV7-9
CASSHGLAETGELFF
>TRBV10-3
CAIRDREGQPQHF
>TRBV7-2
CASRASRALPNTIYF
>TRBV4-3
CASSQDYGASSYNEQFF
>TRBV11-2
CASSDGLPYNEQFF
>TRBV19
CATLPGGRGSEKLFF
>TRBV6-1
CASVTNYGYTF
>TRBV7-2
CASSSGRLSTDTQYF
>TRBV5-8
CASSPVMSSYNEQFF
>TRBV5-1
CASSLAGQGAYNEQFF
>TRBV6-1
CASSVGTGGLYGYTF
>TRBV27
CASSLTPYYGYTF
>TRBV4-3
CASSQEPDGVSEQYF
>TRBV18
CASSHRDRTQYF
>TRBV5-4
CASSLPGSTEAFF
>TRBV4-2
CASSQDSDRGTANYGYTF
>TRBV4-1
CASSHGQGFSPLHF
>TRBV4-3
CASSQETPLGIGTNEQFF
>TRBV6-5
CASSSNRGNSPLHF
>TRBV2
CATHIGIVNSPLHF
>TRBV7-8
CASSPDVLRGTDTQYF
>TRBV4-3
CASSQRTGFGYEQYF
>TRBV2
CASSYTNTEAFF
>TRBV10-2
CASSEGRGSTDTQYF
>TRBV6-6
CASSAQYPNEQFF
>TRBV4-3
CASSQVRGTGASPLHF
>TRBV27
CASSLLIHTEAFF
>TRBV7-2
CASSLEIGGYEQYF
>TRBV5-5
CASSPGGLRARTDTQYF
>TRBV6-5
CASSYTSSSYEQYF
>TRBV18
CASSPGNLYEQYF
>TRBV30
CAWRGQGASGYTF
>TRBV18
CASGEQGRNTEAFF
>TRBV5-6
CASSYAGMRPQHF
>TRBV6-6
CASLDGFNEKLFF